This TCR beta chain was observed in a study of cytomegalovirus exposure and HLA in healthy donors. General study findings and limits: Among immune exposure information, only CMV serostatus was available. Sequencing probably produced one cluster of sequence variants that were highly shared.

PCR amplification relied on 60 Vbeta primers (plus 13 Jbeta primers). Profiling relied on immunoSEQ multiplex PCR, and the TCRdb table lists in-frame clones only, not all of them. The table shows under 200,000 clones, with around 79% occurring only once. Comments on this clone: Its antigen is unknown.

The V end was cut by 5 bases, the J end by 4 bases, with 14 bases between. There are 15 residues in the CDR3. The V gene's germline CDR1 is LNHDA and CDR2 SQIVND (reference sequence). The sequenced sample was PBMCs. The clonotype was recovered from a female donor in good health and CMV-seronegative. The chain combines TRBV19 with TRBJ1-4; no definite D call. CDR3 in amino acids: CASSPPEGGNEKLFF. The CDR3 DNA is TGTGCCAGTAGTCCGCCCGAGGGAGGTAATGAAAAACTGTTTTTT.